The present T cell receptor (beta chain) was sequenced within a study of blood T cell repertoires in COVID-19. Overall study: Collection of acute and convalescent COVID-19 samples took place in the United States, Italy and Spain. PBMCs, B-cell-depleted T cells, or T cells were the source of the cDNA or gDNA that made up the material.

Original analysis: Reference gene primers were amplified, and this amplification served to estimate nucleated cell counts. Profiled with immunoSEQ multiplex PCR; TCRdb holds only in-frame clones, not every one. V and J calls and clone size are as listed in that table; D and trimming were resolved from the DNA. Of approximately 54,000 clones listed, 80% to 90% were seen once; the top ten hold 4% to 5.5%. Germline-derived CDR1 and CDR2 are KGHSH and LQKENI. V trimming: 3 bases; J trimming: 0 bases; junction bases outside the gene matches: 7. This CDR3 is 19 amino acids long. The rearrangement uses TRBV18 and TRBJ2-3, with TRBD2 matching over 15 bases. This TCR was recovered from a woman in her sixties with acute or convalescent COVID-19. The sequencing input was peripheral blood. The CDR3 here is CASSPDPGTSGGSTDTQYF. In nucleotides, the CDR3 is TGTGCCAGCTCACCGGACCCAGGGACTAGCGGGGGGAGCACAGATACGCAGTATTTT. The full variable domain, its missing parts supplied by reference TRBV18 and TRBJ2-3, is NAGVMQNPRHLVRRRGQEARLRCSPMKGHSHVYWYRQLPEEGLKFMVYLQKENIIDESGMPKERFSAEFPKEGPSILRIQQVVRGDSAAYFCASSPDPGTSGGSTDTQYFGPGTRLTVL.